This TCR beta chain was documented in a study of T cells after yellow fever vaccination. Study-level results: Shared CD4/CD8 clonotypes were a small share, likely from convergent recombination.

Each CDR3 protein gets one entry after TCRdb re-called the 5' RACE reads with MiXCR. This table has 300,000 or so distinct CDR3 sequences, 10% to 15% appearing once. V shed 1 base and J shed 1 base, with 12 bases lying between them. The germline CDR1 and CDR2 sequences are DFQATT and SNEGSKA (reference sequence). The CDR3 covers 15 residues. This clonotype was observed a few times. Its antigen is unknown. J is TRBJ2-3 and V is TRBV20-1, with D perhaps given as TRBD1 or TRBD2 (5 bases each). This sequence originates from a man younger than 40 who received the YFV17D yellow fever vaccine. The source material was CD4+ T cells sorted from PBMCs, sampled 45 days after the yellow fever booster vaccination. CDR3 protein: CSARVPSGRTDTQYF. CDR3 bases: TGCAGTGCTAGAGTCCCGTCGGGGCGCACAGATACGCAGTATTTT.